This TCR beta chain was captured in a study of graft-versus-host responses after intestinal transplantation. At the level of the study: Each patient got anti-thymocyte globulin induction, then tacrolimus and steroids for about 3 years. General study findings and limits: Some GvH clones were seen earlier in gut or blood, suggesting intestinal origin. High graft-versus-host to host-versus-graft clonal ratios were found in allografts of patients who had graft-donor T cell macrochimerism.

Comment on this clone: Its specificity is unknown.

Profiling relied on immunoSEQ multiplex PCR, and the TCRdb table lists in-frame clones only, not all of them. This sample has about 97,000 clones, with approximately 90% found just once. The sequencing used PBMCs, collected just under 460 days after intestinal transplant. The TCR comes from a human patient who received an intestinal transplant, so some T cells may come from the graft donor.

The CDR3 DNA sequence: TGTGCCAGCAGCGTAGCGGCAGGGTCCGAAGCTTTCTTT. Translating gives CASSVAAGSEAFF. The chain combines TRBV9 with TRBJ1-1; possible D gene TRBD1, 5 bases. This CDR3 is built from 13 residues. Germline CDR1 is SGDLS and CDR2 is YYNGEE. V gave up 0 bases and J gave up 8 bases, with 11 bases separating them.